The source of this T cell receptor (beta chain) is a study of regulatory T cells in long-lasting Graves disease. Time point defined: persistent/refractory GD, antithyroid drugs over 5 years with positive TRAb. RNA isolated from PBMCs was used to make the TCR library. In its sample, this clonotype was seen many times. In building TCR beta libraries, iRepertoire HTBI primers were used together with Arm-PCR of CDR3 regions. MiXCR was run by TCRdb on the multiplex PCR reads, yielding one entry per CDR3 protein. The sample shows hundreds of thousands of distinct CDR3 sequences, around 20% of them seen only once. This sequence was found in a female donor with Graves disease. The sequences come from peripheral blood mononuclear cells (PBMCs), collected when the disease was refractory, from a patient treated with antithyroid drugs.

Written as DNA, the CDR3 is TGTGCCAGCAGCTGGACAGCAGCGAACACCGGGGAGCTGTTTTTT. This codes for CASSWTAANTGELFF. J is TRBJ2-2 and V is TRBV7-9, with D possibly matching TRBD1 (6 bases). Germline loops: CDR1 SEHNR, CDR2 FQNEAQ (reference sequence). The V end was cut by 4 bases, the J end by 0 bases, with 9 bases between. The CDR3 runs 15 residues. Combining the CDR3 with reference TRBV7-9 and TRBJ2-2 gives the whole variable domain DTGVSQNPRHKITKRGQNVTFRCDPISEHNRLYWYRQTLGQGPEFLTYFQNEAQLEKSRLLSDRFSAERPKGSFSTLEIQRTEQGDSAMYLCASSWTAANTGELFFGEGSRLTVL.